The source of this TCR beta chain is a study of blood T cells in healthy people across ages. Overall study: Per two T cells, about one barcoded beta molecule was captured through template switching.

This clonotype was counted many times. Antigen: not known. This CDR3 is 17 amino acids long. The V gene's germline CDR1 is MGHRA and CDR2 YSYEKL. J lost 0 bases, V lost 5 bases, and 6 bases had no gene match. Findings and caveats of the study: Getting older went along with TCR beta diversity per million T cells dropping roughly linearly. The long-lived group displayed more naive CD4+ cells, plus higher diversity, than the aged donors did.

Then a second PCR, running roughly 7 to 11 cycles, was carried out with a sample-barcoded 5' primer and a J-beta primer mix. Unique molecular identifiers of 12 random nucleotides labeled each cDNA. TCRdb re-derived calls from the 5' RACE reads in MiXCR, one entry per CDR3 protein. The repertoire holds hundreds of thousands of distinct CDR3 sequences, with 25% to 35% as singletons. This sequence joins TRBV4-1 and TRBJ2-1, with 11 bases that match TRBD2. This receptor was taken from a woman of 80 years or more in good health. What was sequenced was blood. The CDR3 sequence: CASSETLAGGSYNEQFF. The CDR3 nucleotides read TGCGCCAGCAGCGAAACCCTAGCGGGGGGCTCCTACAATGAGCAGTTCTTC.